The present TCR beta chain was sequenced within a study of cytomegalovirus exposure and HLA in healthy donors. Germline V CDR1 and CDR2: MDHEN, SYDVKM. V trimming: 6 bases; J trimming: 1 base; junction bases outside the gene matches: 11. CDR3 length: 16 amino acids. Study observations and caveats: Some TCR beta chains (roughly 160 of them) were listed as cytomegalovirus-associated. The majority of TCR sequences were rare, yet some public TCRs appeared in many donors.

In the PCR, 60 Vbeta and 13 Jbeta primers were used. TCRdb's copy holds only in-frame clones and misses some; the assay was immunoSEQ multiplex PCR. This sample's clone table lists some 200,000 clones. Concerning this clone itself: The antigen remains unidentified.

This clonotype was sampled from a girl aged 2 to 9 in good health and CMV-seropositive. The sequenced sample consisted of PBMCs. The rearrangement links TRBV28 to TRBJ1-1, with 7 bases aligning to TRBD1. CDR3 nucleotide sequence: TGTGCCAGCAGCTTTTCCCTCAGGGGGTCGAACACTGAAGCTTTCTTT. It yields the protein CASSFSLRGSNTEAFF.